This TCR beta chain was found in a study of cytomegalovirus exposure and HLA in healthy donors. Study-wide findings and caveats: Rare TCR sequences dominated, though some public TCRs recurred in many donors. Compared with the roughly 670-donor mean, an Asian-associated ancestry cluster reportedly had fewer N-insertions, according to a later analysis.

CDR3 length equals 12 residues. V was cut by 5 bases and J by 7 bases, with 9 bases left in between. Germline lookup yields CDR1 MNHEY and CDR2 SMNVEV (reference sequence). On this clone: Its antigen is not known.

Primers: 60 Vbeta forward and 13 Jbeta reverse. The protocol was immunoSEQ multiplex PCR, while the TCRdb copy is restricted to in-frame clones and leaves out a portion. This table holds roughly 190,000 clones, more than 65% found once. The TCR comes from a middle-aged man in good health and CMV-seronegative. The V gene is TRBV27, the J gene TRBJ2-1, with no clear D. Sequenced material: PBMCs. The CDR3 DNA follows: TGTGCCAGCAGTAAATTAGCTAATGAGCAGTTCTTC. Protein product: CASSKLANEQFF.